The sequence of this T cell receptor (beta chain) was determined in a study of patients and donors after allogeneic stem cell transplantation. TCRdb used MiXCR to reprocess the RT-PCR reads, holding one entry per CDR3 protein. The sample shows about 200,000 distinct CDR3 sequences, around 41% of them seen only once. The TCR comes from a human donor who was either an allogeneic HSCT recipient or a stem cell or donor lymphocyte infusion donor (not recorded which). It is not recorded whose cells these are; they may come from a transplant donor. The specimen sequenced was blood, either unsorted or a sorted T cell fraction (not recorded which).

The DNA of the CDR3 is TGCGCCACCCAGGGGGATGGCTCGGATACGCAGTATTTT. Translated: CATQGDGSDTQYF. The chain carries TRBV5-1 and TRBJ2-3; 7 positions match TRBD1. The V gene end was trimmed by 9 bases and the J gene end by 6 bases; junction bases not matched to a gene: 10. CDR3 length: 13 amino acids. The germline CDR1 and CDR2 sequences are SGHRS and YFSETQ. Filled out from reference TRBV5-1 and TRBJ2-3, the complete variable domain reads KAGVTQTPRYLIKTRGQQVTLSCSPISGHRSVSWYQQTPGQGLQFLFEYFSETQRNKGNFPGRFSGRQFSNSRSEMNVSTLELGDSALYLCATQGDGSDTQYFGPGTRLTVL.